Below are 13 T cell receptor beta chains sequenced from a single sample in a study of monozygotic twins with inflammatory bowel disease. TCRdb reprocessed the 5' RACE reads and keeps a single row for each CDR3 protein, giving no DNA. The table lists 330,000 or so distinct CDR3 sequences. Input material: blood. All receptors derive from a human donor with ulcerative colitis or Crohn's disease, or a healthy co-twin of an affected twin (not recorded which).

The chain recombines TRBV3-1 with TRBJ2-1; no DNA is available, so the TRBD2 call from TCRdb remains unchecked. This CDR3 contains 16 residues. The germline V gene has CDR1 LGHDT and CDR2 YNNKEL (reference sequence). CDR3 sequence reads: CASSRTGLAVYNEQFF.

This chain connects TRBV6-1 to TRBJ2-3; no DNA is available, so the TRBD2 call from TCRdb remains unchecked. Germline assignment: CDR1 MNHNS and CDR2 SASEGT. The CDR3 is 15 amino acids. The CDR3 reads CASSLSGGSVDTQYF.

The rearrangement links TRBV5-1 to TRBJ2-5; TCRdb selects TRBD2, and the lack of DNA leaves this call unchecked. The CDR3 is 15 residues long. Germline CDR1 reads SGHRS; CDR2 reads YFSETQ. CDR3 residues: CASSLVPGAEETQYF.

The chain joins TRBV6-2 or TRBV6-3 to TRBJ2-6. The CDR3 has 15 amino acids. The germline V gene encodes CDR1 MNHEY and CDR2 SVGEGT. The CDR3 protein is CASSHDNSGANVLTF.

V gene TRBV3-1 combines with J gene TRBJ1-5. The V gene's germline CDR1 is LGHDT and CDR2 YNNKEL (reference sequence). The CDR3 spans 14 residues. The CDR3 protein is CASSFGLLNQPQHF.

The chain carries TRBV5-1 and TRBJ1-2; the TCRdb call, TRBD1, lacks DNA for checking. The CDR3 is 14 amino acids. Germline V gene data show CDR1 as SGHRS and CDR2 as YFSETQ. The CDR3 sequence: CASSLATGSYGYTF. Based on the CDR3 plus reference TRBV5-1 and TRBJ1-2, the full variable domain is KAGVTQTPRYLIKTRGQQVTLSCSPISGHRSVSWYQQTPGQGLQFLFEYFSETQRNKGNFPGRFSGRQFSNSRSEMNVSTLELGDSALYLCASSLATGSYGYTFGSGTRLTVV.

This chain joins TRBV15 and TRBJ2-2. The germline CDR1 and CDR2 sequences are LNHNV and YYDKDF (reference sequence). CDR3 length: 13 amino acids. The CDR3 sequence is CATSRDLPGELFF.

The chain employs TRBV29-1 and TRBJ2-2; the D gene TCRdb calls, TRBD1, cannot be checked with no DNA. CDR1 is SQVTM and CDR2 is ANQGSEA in the germline V gene. The CDR3 spans 15 residues. This chain's CDR3 is CSVEGGVANTGELFF.

The chain couples TRBV5-1 to TRBJ1-5; TCRdb returns TRBD1, unconfirmable since there is no DNA. CDR3 length equals 15 residues. Germline V CDR1 and CDR2: SGHRS, YFSETQ. CDR3 protein: CASSLAGTGDQPQHF.

J is TRBJ2-2 and V is TRBV5-1. The CDR3 has 14 amino acids. Per germline, CDR1 SGHRS and CDR2 YFSETQ. The CDR3 sequence: CASSFHMNTGELFF.

This chain links TRBV20-1 with TRBJ2-7. The CDR3 length is 12 residues. The germline V gene encodes CDR1 DFQATT and CDR2 SNEGSKA (reference sequence). CDR3 region: CSAGVGAHELYF.

The rearrangement links TRBV2 to TRBJ1-1. CDR3 size: 14 residues. Germline V gene data show CDR1 as SNHLY and CDR2 as FYNNEI. This CDR3 reads CASSLTWGTTEAFF. Using reference TRBV2 and TRBJ1-1 for the parts outside the CDR3, the full variable domain is EPEVTQTPSHQVTQMGQEVILRCVPISNHLYFYWYRQILGQKVEFLVSFYNNEISEKSEIFDDQFSVERPDGSNFTLKIRSTKLEDSAMYFCASSLTWGTTEAFFGQGTRLTVV.

The V gene is TRBV7-2, the J gene TRBJ1-6; TCRdb lists TRBD1, though no DNA is available to test this call. The CDR3 extends over 15 amino acids. Looked up from germline, CDR1 is SGHTA and CDR2 is FQGNSA. CDR3 protein: CASSPHRANNSPLHF.